The rows below give T cell receptor beta chains drawn from one sample of a study of vaccination and CD4 T cells after COVID-19. For these receptors, no antigen is known. TCRdb reprocessed the PCR reads via MiXCR and lists one record per CDR3 protein. The table lists roughly 14,000 distinct CDR3 sequences, 43% of them singletons. The sequencing sample was made of CD4+ T cells from blood, cultured in vitro. Receptors originate from a human donor who had recovered from COVID-19. Each CDR3 is given with its conserved first and last residue. Each record gives: CDR3 length, J gene, clone size, D gene, V gene, CDR3 DNA, CDR3 protein. A D gene is named only where the DNA matches it firmly. Expanded clones get a size class; other rows say once, few or many, or leave the size out.

15	TRBJ1-1	few	TRBD1	TRBV6-1	TGTGCCAGCAGTAAGACACCAGGGGGCCGCACTGAAGCTTTCTTT	CASSKTPGGRTEAFF
14	TRBJ2-3	.	TRBD2	TRBV9	TGTGCCAGCAGCGTCAGCGGGAGATCAGATACGCAGTATTTT	CASSVSGRSDTQYF
14	TRBJ2-3	.	.	TRBV7-2	TGTGCCAGCAGCATATACCGCCCCGAGGATACGCAGTATTTT	CASSIYRPEDTQYF
14	TRBJ1-5	.	.	TRBV20-1	TGCAGTGCTAGAGGGGGAGGGATCAATCAGCCCCAGCATTTT	CSARGGGINQPQHF
11	TRBJ2-3	.	TRBD2	TRBV20-1	TGCAGTGCTAAGCGGGGAGATACGCAGTATTTT	CSAKRGDTQYF
12	TRBJ1-5	few	TRBD1	TRBV6-1	TGTGCCAGCAAACAGGGGGATCAGCCCCAGCATTTT	CASKQGDQPQHF
14	TRBJ2-7	.	TRBD1	TRBV7-8	TGTGCCAGCAGCTTACGACAGGGGGGGGGTGAGCAGTACTTC	CASSLRQGGGEQYF
14	TRBJ2-2	few	.	TRBV6-1	TGTGCCAGCACAACCAGGTCGAACACCGGGGAGCTGTTTTTT	CASTTRSNTGELFF
14	TRBJ1-2	once	TRBD1	TRBV5-4	TGTGCCAGCAGATCCGGACAGGTTAACTATGGCTACACCTTC	CASRSGQVNYGYTF
14	TRBJ2-7	.	TRBD1	TRBV7-2	TGTGCCAGCAGCTCAGGACAGGGTTTCTACGAGCAGTACTTC	CASSSGQGFYEQYF
17	TRBJ2-2	.	TRBD2	TRBV6-5	TGTGCCAGCAGTTATTATAGGACTAGCGGGATTACCGGGGAGCTGTTTTTT	CASSYYRTSGITGELFF
16	TRBJ2-1	.	.	TRBV2	TGTGCCAGCAGTGAAGCGCTGTTTGGTGTTACGCACGAGCAGTTCTTC	CASSEALFGVTHEQFF
18	TRBJ1-5	few	.	TRBV6-1	TGTGCCAGCAGTAGACCCCAATCAGGGGCCAATAGCAATCAGCCCCAGCATTTT	CASSRPQSGANSNQPQHF
15	TRBJ1-1	few	.	TRBV2	TGTGCCAGCACCGGGGTCCAATCAAGTGGGGCTGAAGCTTTCTTT	CASTGVQSSGAEAFF
15	TRBJ2-5	few	.	TRBV9	TGTGCCAGCAGCGTAGCTCTGGGACCGAGGGAGACCCAGTACTTC	CASSVALGPRETQYF
15	TRBJ1-4	.	.	TRBV27	TGTGCCAGCGCCCGGGGGGGCACGGCTAATGAAAAACTGTTTTTT	CASARGGTANEKLFF
14	TRBJ2-5	.	TRBD1	TRBV7-2	TGTGCCAGCAGCCCCGAGGGGGCAGGGGAGACCCAGTACTTC	CASSPEGAGETQYF
14	TRBJ1-1	few	.	TRBV7-2	TGTGCCAGCAGCTTAGAGGGCGGAAACACTGAAGCTTTCTTT	CASSLEGGNTEAFF
14	TRBJ1-1	.	.	TRBV18	TGTGCCAGCTCACCTCAGAGGACCTGGTCTGAAGCTTTCTTT	CASSPQRTWSEAFF
16	TRBJ2-7	.	TRBD1	TRBV15	TGTGCCACCAGCAGAGATCGCGGGACAGGGTCTTACGAGCAGTACTTC	CATSRDRGTGSYEQYF
14	TRBJ2-5	.	.	TRBV20-1	TGCAGTGCCATACCGGGGAGAGTCGGTGAGACCCAGTACTTC	CSAIPGRVGETQYF
13	TRBJ2-4	.	.	TRBV18	TGTGCCAGCTCACCACCGTCGACGAACATTCAGTACTTC	CASSPPSTNIQYF